The present TCR beta chain was sequenced within a study of T cell repertoires in cytomegalovirus infection. Study-level background: Recently identified HLA-C-restricted and well-studied HLA-B-restricted CMV epitopes were used. Evidence of both CMV infection and a matching HLA type came from public TCR beta signatures.

Concerning this clonotype: Its antigen remains unknown.

TCRdb re-derived calls from the reads in MiXCR, one entry per CDR3 protein. The table records 680,000 or so distinct CDR3 sequences, roughly 33% of them present only once. Study-wide findings and caveats: The study found HLA-C-restricted CMV-specific TCR beta clonotypes dominating the ex vivo response.

The V and J ends lost 8 bases and 2 bases, in that order; junction bases with no gene match: 9. Germline-derived CDR1 and CDR2 are MNHNS and SASEGT. The CDR3 length is 14 residues. This chain joins TRBV6-1 and TRBJ2-7; the match to TRBD2 covers 7 bases. The sequence came from a human donor in good health (CMV status not recorded). Some clones in this sample may be carry-over from other donors' samples. Source: cultured PBMCs, taken from culture after CMV antigen stimulation. CDR3 sequence (DNA): TGTGCCAGCCGGCGGACTAGTGTCGCCTACGAGCAGTACTTC. It encodes CASRRTSVAYEQYF.